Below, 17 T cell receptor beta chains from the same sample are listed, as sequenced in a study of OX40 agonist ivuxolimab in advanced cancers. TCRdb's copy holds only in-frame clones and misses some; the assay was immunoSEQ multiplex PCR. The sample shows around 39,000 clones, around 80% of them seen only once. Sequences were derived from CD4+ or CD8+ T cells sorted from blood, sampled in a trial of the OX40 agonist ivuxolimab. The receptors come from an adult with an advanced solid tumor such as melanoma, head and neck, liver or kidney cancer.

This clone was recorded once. This chain's CDR3 is CASSLGGIETQYF. The CDR3 coding sequence is TGTGCCAGCAGCTTAGGGGGTATCGAGACCCAGTACTTC. This chain joins TRBV11-1 and TRBJ2-5; D is undetermined. Looked up from germline, CDR1 is SGHAT and CDR2 is FQDESV (reference sequence). The V and J ends lost 1 base and 5 bases respectively, with 8 bases between them. The CDR3 length is 13 residues.

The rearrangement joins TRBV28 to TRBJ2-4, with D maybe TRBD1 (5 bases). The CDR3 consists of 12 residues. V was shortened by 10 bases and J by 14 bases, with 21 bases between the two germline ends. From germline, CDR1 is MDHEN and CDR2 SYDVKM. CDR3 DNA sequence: TGTGCCACCTACAGTGGGGCTGGTTCGAAGTACTTC. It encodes CATYSGAGSKYF.

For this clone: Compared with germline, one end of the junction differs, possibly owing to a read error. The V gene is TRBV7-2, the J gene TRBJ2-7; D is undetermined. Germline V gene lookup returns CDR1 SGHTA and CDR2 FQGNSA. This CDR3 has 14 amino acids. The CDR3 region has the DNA TGTGCCAGCACCTTAAGGCCGGGTAACTACGAGCAGTACTTC. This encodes CASTLRPGNYEQYF.

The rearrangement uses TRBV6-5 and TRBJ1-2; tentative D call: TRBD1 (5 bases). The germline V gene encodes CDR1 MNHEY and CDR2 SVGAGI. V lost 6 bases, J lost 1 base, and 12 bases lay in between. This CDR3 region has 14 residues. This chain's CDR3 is CASRQVALNYGYTF. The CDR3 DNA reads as TGTGCCAGCAGACAGGTGGCCCTTAACTATGGCTACACCTTC.

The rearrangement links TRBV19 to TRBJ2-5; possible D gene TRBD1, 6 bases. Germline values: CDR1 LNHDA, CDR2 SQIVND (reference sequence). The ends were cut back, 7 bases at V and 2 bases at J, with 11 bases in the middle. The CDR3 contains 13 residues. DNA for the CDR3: TGTGCCAGTAAAAAAGGACAGCAAGAGACCCAGTACTTC. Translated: CASKKGQQETQYF.

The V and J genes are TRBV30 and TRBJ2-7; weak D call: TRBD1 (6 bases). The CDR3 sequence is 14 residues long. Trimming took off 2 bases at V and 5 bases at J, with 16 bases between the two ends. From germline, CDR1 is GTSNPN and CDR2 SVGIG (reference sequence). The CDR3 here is CAWSPSSTGNEQYF. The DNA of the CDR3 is TGTGCCTGGAGTCCCAGCTCGACAGGAAACGAGCAGTACTTC.

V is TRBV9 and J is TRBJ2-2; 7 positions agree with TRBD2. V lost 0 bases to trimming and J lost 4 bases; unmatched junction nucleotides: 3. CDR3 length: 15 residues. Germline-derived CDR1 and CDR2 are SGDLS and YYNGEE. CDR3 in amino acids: CASSVGGRGTGELFF. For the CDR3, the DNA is TGTGCCAGCAGCGTAGGTGGGAGGGGCACCGGGGAGCTGTTTTTT.

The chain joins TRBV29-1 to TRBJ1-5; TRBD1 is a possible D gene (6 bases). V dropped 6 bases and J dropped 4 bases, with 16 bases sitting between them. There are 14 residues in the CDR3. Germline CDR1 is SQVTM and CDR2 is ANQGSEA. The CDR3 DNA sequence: TGCAGCGTGGCGACAGGAGTGCTAAATCAGCCCCAGCATTTT. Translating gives CSVATGVLNQPQHF.

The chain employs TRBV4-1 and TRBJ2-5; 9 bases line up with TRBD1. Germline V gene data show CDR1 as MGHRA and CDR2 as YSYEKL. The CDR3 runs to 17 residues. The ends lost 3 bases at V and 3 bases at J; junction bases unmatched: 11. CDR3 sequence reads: CASSHPRTGVVEETQYF. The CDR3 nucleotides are TGCGCCAGCAGCCACCCCCGGACAGGGGTGGTTGAAGAGACCCAGTACTTC.

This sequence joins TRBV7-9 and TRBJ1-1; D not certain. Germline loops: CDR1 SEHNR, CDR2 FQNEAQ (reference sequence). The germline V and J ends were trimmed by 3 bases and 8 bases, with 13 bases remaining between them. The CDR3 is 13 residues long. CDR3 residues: CASSFPGVGEAFF. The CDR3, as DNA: TGTGCCAGCAGCTTCCCCGGAGTGGGGGAAGCTTTCTTT.

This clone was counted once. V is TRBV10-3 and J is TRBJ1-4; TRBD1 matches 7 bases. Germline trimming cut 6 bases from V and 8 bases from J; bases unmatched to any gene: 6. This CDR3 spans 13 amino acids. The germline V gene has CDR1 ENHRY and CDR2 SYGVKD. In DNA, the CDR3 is TGTGCCATCAGAAGACAGGGTTTAGAAAAACTGTTTTTT. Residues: CAIRRQGLEKLFF.

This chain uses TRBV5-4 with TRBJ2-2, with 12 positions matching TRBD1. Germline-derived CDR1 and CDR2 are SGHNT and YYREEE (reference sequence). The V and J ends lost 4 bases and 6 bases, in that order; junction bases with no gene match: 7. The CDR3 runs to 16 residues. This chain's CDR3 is CASSAGQGARSGELFF. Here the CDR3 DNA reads TGTGCCAGCAGCGCGGGACAGGGGGCGCGGTCCGGGGAGCTGTTTTTT.

CDR3 nucleotides: TGTGCCAGCAGAAAAGACAGGGCTGGCAATCAGCCCCAGCATTTT. Its protein is CASRKDRAGNQPQHF. The chain has TRBV6-1 and TRBJ1-5; 7 bases align to TRBD1. V was pared by 6 bases and J by 2 bases, with 7 bases of the junction left unmatched. The length of the CDR3 is 15 residues. Germline CDR1 and CDR2: MNHNS and SASEGT.

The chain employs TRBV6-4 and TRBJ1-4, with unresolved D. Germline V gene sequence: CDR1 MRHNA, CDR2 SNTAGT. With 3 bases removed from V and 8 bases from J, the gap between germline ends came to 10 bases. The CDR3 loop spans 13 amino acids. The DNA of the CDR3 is TGTGCCAGCAGTGATAACTTTGGGGAAAAACTGTTTTTT. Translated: CASSDNFGEKLFF.

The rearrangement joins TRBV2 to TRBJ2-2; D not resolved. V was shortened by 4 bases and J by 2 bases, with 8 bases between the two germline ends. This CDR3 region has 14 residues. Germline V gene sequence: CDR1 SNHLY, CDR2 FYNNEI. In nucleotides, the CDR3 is TGTGCCAGCAGTGTAATCTATAACACCGGGGAGCTGTTTTTT. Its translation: CASSVIYNTGELFF.

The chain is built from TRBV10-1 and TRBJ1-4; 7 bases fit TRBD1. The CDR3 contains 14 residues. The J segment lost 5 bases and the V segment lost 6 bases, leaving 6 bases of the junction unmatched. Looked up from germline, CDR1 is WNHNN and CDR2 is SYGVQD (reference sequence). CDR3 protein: CASSHDRENEKLFF. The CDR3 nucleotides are TGCGCCAGCAGCCACGACAGGGAGAATGAAAAACTGTTTTTT.

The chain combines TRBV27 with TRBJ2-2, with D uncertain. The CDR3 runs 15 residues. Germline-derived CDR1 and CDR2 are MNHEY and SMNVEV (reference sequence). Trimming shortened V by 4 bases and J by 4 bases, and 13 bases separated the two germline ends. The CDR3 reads CASSYRALTTGELFF. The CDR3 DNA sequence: TGTGCCAGCAGTTACCGGGCTTTGACCACCGGGGAGCTGTTTTTT.